This note documents a single T cell receptor (beta chain) sequence. Its specificity is unknown. Method: immunoSEQ multiplex PCR; TCRdb's copy keeps in-frame clones and lacks some. The table shows 20,000 or so clones, with 79% occurring only once. The CDR3 totals 15 residues. Germline V gene lookup returns CDR1 SGHRS and CDR2 YFSETQ. The J segment lost 5 bases and the V segment lost 2 bases, leaving 5 bases of the junction unmatched. All the patients suffered relapse after autologous stem cell transplantation, and brentuximab vedotin exposure differed. The record originates from a study of PD-1 blockade in classical Hodgkin lymphoma. General study findings and limits: Baseline TCR diversity was reportedly lower in newly diagnosed patients than healthy donors.

The rearrangement uses TRBV5-1 and TRBJ2-2, with TRBD1 identical over 8 bases. The specimen comprised peripheral blood mononuclear cells (PBMCs), sampled before the second cycle of nivolumab. The TCR originated in a human donor with classical Hodgkin lymphoma. The DNA of the CDR3 is TGCGCCAGCAGCTTTGACAGGGGTAGAACCGGGGAGCTGTTTTTT. Its protein product is CASSFDRGRTGELFF.